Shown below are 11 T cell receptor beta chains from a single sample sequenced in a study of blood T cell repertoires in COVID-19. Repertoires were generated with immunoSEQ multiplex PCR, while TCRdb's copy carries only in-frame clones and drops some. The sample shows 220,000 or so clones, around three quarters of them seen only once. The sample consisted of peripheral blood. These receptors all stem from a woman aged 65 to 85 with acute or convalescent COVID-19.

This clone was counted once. The CDR3, as DNA: TGTGCCAGCAGCCAACCCGACAGGGGCCTTGAAGCTTTCTTT. Protein sequence: CASSQPDRGLEAFF. The rearrangement uses TRBV3-1 (or the pseudogene TRBV3-2) and TRBJ1-1; the match to TRBD1 covers 8 bases. This CDR3 spans 14 amino acids. Germline CDR1 reads LGHDT; CDR2 reads YNNKEL (reference sequence). V dropped 2 bases and J dropped 7; count of bases not matched to a gene: 6.

CDR3 protein: CAWSPIGTGVQQYF. CDR3 bases: TGTGCCTGGAGTCCCATAGGGACAGGGGTCCAGCAGTACTTC. This chain uses TRBV30 with TRBJ2-7, with 10 bases lining up with TRBD1. The CDR3 consists of 14 residues. V trimming: 2 bases; J trimming: 8 bases; junction bases outside the gene matches: 9. The germline gives CDR1 GTSNPN, CDR2 SVGIG (reference sequence).

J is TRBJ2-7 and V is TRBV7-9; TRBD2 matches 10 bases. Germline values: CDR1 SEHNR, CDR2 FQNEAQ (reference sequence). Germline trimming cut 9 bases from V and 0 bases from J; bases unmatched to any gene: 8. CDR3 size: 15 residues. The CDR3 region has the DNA TGTGCCAGTGGGTCTAGCGGGAGAAGCTCCTACGAGCAGTACTTC. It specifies CASGSSGRSSYEQYF.

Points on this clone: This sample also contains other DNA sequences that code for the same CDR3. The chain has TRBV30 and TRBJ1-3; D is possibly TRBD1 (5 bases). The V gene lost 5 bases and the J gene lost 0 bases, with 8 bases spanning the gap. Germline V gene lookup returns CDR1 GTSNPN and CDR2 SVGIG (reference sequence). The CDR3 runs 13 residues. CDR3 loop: CAWSTGSGNTIYF. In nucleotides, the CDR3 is TGTGCCTGGTCAACAGGCTCTGGAAACACCATATATTTT.

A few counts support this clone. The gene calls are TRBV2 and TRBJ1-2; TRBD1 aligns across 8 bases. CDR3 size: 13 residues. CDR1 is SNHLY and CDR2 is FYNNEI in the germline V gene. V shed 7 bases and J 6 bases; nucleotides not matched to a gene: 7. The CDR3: CASIWQGADGYTF. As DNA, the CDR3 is TGTGCCAGCATATGGCAGGGGGCTGATGGCTACACCTTC.

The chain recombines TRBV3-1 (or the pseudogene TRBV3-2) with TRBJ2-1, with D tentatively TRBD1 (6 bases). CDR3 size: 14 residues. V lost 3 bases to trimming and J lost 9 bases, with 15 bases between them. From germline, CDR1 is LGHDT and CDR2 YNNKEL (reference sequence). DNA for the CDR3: TGTGCCAGCAGCCAGAACTTACAGGGTAGTGAGCAGTTCTTC. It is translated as CASSQNLQGSEQFF.

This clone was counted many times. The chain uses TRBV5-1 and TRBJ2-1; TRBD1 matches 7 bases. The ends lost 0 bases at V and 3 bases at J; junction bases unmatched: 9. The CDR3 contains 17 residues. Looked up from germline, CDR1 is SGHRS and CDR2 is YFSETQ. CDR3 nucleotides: TGCGCCAGCAGCTTGGCCGGAACAGGGGAAATCTACAATGAGCAGTTCTTC. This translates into CASSLAGTGEIYNEQFF.

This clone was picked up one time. CDR3 in amino acids: CASSFIAGAGYTF. In nucleotides, the CDR3 is TGTGCCAGCAGCTTTATAGCGGGGGCTGGCTACACCTTC. The genes are TRBV13 and TRBJ1-2, with TRBD1 as a possible D gene (6 bases). This CDR3 has 13 amino acids. Germline loops: CDR1 PRHDT, CDR2 FYEKMQ (reference sequence). Trimming cost V 3 bases and J 7 bases, with 12 bases left between them.

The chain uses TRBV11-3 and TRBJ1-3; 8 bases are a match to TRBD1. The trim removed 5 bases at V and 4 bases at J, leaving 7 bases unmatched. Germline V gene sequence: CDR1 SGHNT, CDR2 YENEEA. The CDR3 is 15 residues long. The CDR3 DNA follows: TGTGCCAGCAGCACGACAGGGGCACGCGGAAACACCATATATTTT. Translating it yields CASSTTGARGNTIYF.

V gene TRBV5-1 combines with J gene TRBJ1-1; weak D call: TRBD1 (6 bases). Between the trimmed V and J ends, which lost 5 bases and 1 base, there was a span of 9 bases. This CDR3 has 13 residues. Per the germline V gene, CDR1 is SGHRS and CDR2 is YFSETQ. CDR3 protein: CASSQGSNTEAFF. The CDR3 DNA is TGCGCCAGCAGTCAGGGGTCGAACACTGAAGCTTTCTTT.

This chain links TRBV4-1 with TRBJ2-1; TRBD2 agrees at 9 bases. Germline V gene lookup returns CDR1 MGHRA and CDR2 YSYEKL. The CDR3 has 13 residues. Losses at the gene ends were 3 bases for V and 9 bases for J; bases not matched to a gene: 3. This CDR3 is CASSHRSGSEQFF. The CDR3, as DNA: TGCGCCAGCAGCCACCGTAGCGGGAGTGAGCAGTTCTTC.